Included here is one T cell receptor beta chain sequence, with context. Assay used: immunoSEQ multiplex PCR; TCRdb lists only in-frame clones, some missing. Among 80,000 to 100,000 clones, about 85% were seen once, and the ten largest hold about 3%. The CDR3 consists of 15 residues. CDR1 and CDR2 from the germline V gene are SGHTA and FQGNSA. The V end was cut by 3 bases, the J end by 7 bases, with 16 bases between. The data were obtained in a study of blood T cell repertoires in COVID-19. In the study overall: From the United States, Italy and Spain came samples of acute and convalescent COVID-19. In each case, the material was cDNA or gDNA derived from T cells, B-cell-depleted T cells, or PBMCs.

The sequenced sample was peripheral blood. V gene TRBV7-2 combines with J gene TRBJ2-1, with D possibly matching TRBD1 (5 bases). The receptor's source is a woman in her forties or fifties with active or convalescent COVID-19. DNA for the CDR3: TGTGCCAGCAGCTTCCGTGACAGTCAGATGAATGAGCAGTTCTTC. Protein sequence: CASSFRDSQMNEQFF.